This T cell receptor (beta chain) originates from a study of OX40 agonist ivuxolimab in advanced cancers. The CDR3 extends over 14 amino acids. V dropped 1 base and J dropped 7; count of bases not matched to a gene: 4. Germline V gene lookup returns CDR1 SGHNT and CDR2 YYREEE (reference sequence). A single count supports this clone. Profiled with immunoSEQ multiplex PCR; TCRdb holds only in-frame clones, not every one. Of about 57,000 clones in the sample, more than 80% are singletons; the top ten hold approximately 2.8%. The specimen comprised CD4+ or CD8+ T cells sorted from blood, sampled in a trial of the OX40 agonist ivuxolimab. The TCR sequence derives from an adult with an advanced solid tumor such as melanoma, head and neck, liver or kidney cancer. The genes are TRBV5-4 and TRBJ1-4; 7 nucleotides agree with TRBD1. The CDR3 sequence: CASSLTGVSEKLFF. CDR3 nucleotides: TGTGCCAGCAGCTTGACAGGGGTTTCTGAAAAACTGTTTTTT.